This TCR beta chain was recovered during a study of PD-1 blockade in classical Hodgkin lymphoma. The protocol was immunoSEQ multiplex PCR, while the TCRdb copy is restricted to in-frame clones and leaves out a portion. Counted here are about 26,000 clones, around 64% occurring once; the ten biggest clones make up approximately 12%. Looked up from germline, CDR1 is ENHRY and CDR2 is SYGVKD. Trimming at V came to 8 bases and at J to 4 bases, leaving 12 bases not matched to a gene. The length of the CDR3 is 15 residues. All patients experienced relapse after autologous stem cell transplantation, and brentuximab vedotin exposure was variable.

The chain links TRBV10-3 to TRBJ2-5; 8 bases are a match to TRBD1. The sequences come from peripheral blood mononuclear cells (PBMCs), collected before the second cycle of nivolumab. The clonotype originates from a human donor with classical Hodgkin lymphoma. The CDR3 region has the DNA TGTGCCATCGGAGCGGACAGGGACTCGCTAGAGACCCAGTACTTC. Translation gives CAIGADRDSLETQYF.